A single sample gave rise to the 26 T cell receptor beta chains below, sequenced in a study of blood T cell repertoires in COVID-19. TCRdb keeps only in-frame clones here, not all; method: immunoSEQ multiplex PCR. The sample holds fewer than 110,000 clones, around 90% seen once. The sample taken for sequencing was peripheral blood. These receptors all stem from a woman aged 55-69 years with acute or convalescent COVID-19.

The chain carries TRBV19 and TRBJ1-2; 8 nucleotides agree with TRBD1. The V and J ends lost 5 bases and 7 bases, in that order; junction bases with no gene match: 6. This CDR3 has 13 residues. Germline CDR1 and CDR2: LNHDA and SQIVND (reference sequence). The CDR3 region has the DNA TGTGCCAGTAGTTTTGACAGGGGAGGTGGCTACACCTTC. Translating it yields CASSFDRGGGYTF.

The V gene is TRBV2, the J gene TRBJ2-7, with D tentatively TRBD2 (6 bases). V dropped 7 bases and J dropped 0 bases, with 10 bases sitting between them. The CDR3 is 13 amino acids. Germline-derived CDR1 and CDR2 are SNHLY and FYNNEI. The CDR3 DNA reads TGTGCCAGCATCATAGCGGACTCCTACGAGCAGTACGTC. Its translation: CASIIADSYEQYV.

The J gene is TRBJ1-6, the V gene TRBV18; 9 bases align to TRBD1. CDR1 and CDR2 from the germline V gene are KGHSH and LQKENI. V gave up 5 bases and J gave up 8 bases; unmatched junction bases: 7. The CDR3 length is 15 residues. The CDR3 nucleotides are TGTGCCAGCTCAACCACAGGGGGCTTAGATTCACCCCTCCACTTT. Protein: CASSTTGGLDSPLHF.

The V call is TRBV27, the J call TRBJ2-1; 10 bases align to TRBD2. V lost 2 bases, J lost 4 bases, and 8 bases stayed unmatched. CDR1 is MNHEY, CDR2 SMNVEV, per germline (reference sequence). The CDR3 has 17 residues. The CDR3 bases are TGTGCCAGCAGTTTAGTTGGTAGCGGGGGGCTTTACAATGAGCAGTTCTTC. Its protein product is CASSLVGSGGLYNEQFF.

The chain combines TRBV21-1 with TRBJ2-1; the table's D call, TRBD2, was not checked against the DNA. TRBV21-1 is marked as a pseudogene. The CDR3 consists of 17 residues. The CDR3 nucleotides are TGTGCCAGCAGCAAAAAAAGGGGACTTAACTCCTACAATGAGCAGTTCTTC. This codes for CASSKKRGLNSYNEQFF.

The chain combines TRBV3-1 (or the pseudogene TRBV3-2) with TRBJ2-5; TRBD2 might be the D (6 bases). The CDR3 runs 16 residues. V lost 3 bases to trimming and J lost 2 bases, with 16 bases between them. Looked up from germline, CDR1 is LGHDT and CDR2 is YNNKEL (reference sequence). The CDR3 nucleotides read TGTGCCAGCAGCCAGTTGTTAATGGCGGGACAAGAGACCCAGTACTTC. Translation: CASSQLLMAGQETQYF.

Note on this clone: Other DNA sequences in this sample translate to the same CDR3. The rearrangement uses TRBV3-1 (or the pseudogene TRBV3-2) and TRBJ1-2, with a possible D match to TRBD1 (6 bases). Germline CDR1 reads LGHDT; CDR2 reads YNNKEL (reference sequence). The V gene lost 3 bases and the J gene lost 2 bases, with 7 bases spanning the gap. The CDR3 is 13 amino acids. The chain's CDR3 is CASSQQGNYGYTF. The CDR3 DNA reads TGTGCCAGCAGCCAGCAGGGGAACTATGGCTACACCTTC.

V usage is TRBV19 and J usage is TRBJ2-3; no reliable D call. CDR3 size: 14 residues. Per the germline V gene, CDR1 is LNHDA and CDR2 is SQIVND (reference sequence). V dropped 5 bases and J dropped 6 bases, with 15 bases sitting between them. For the CDR3, the DNA is TGTGCCAGTAGTTCCCGAAACAGCAGGGATACGCAGTATTTT. Its translation is CASSSRNSRDTQYF.

The chain employs TRBV5-1 and TRBJ2-7; possible D gene TRBD2, 6 bases. Germline CDR1 reads SGHRS; CDR2 reads YFSETQ. The germline V and J ends were trimmed by 4 bases and 5 bases, with 16 bases remaining between them. This CDR3 has 14 residues. CDR3 region: CASSPAVPGDEQYF. The CDR3 DNA reads TGCGCCAGCAGCCCCGCCGTCCCGGGGGACGAGCAGTACTTC.

This clone showed up just a few times. The V gene is TRBV7-9, the J gene TRBJ1-5, with 7 bases aligning to TRBD1. Germline assignment: CDR1 SEHNR and CDR2 FQNEAQ (reference sequence). The V segment lost 4 bases and the J segment 9 bases; nucleotides outside the gene matches: 6. This CDR3 has 13 amino acids. The CDR3 nucleotides read TGTGCCAGCAGCTCAATCGCAGGGGGGCCCCAGCATTTT. As protein: CASSSIAGGPQHF.

This clone turned up a few times. The V and J genes are TRBV30 and TRBJ2-3; unclear D gene. V lost 0 bases and J lost 2, with 6 bases in between. CDR1 is GTSNPN and CDR2 is SVGIG in the germline V gene (reference sequence). CDR3 length equals 13 residues. In DNA form, the CDR3 reads TGTGCCTGGAGTGTAGGAGCCACAGATACGCAGTATTTT. It translates to CAWSVGATDTQYF.

The genes are TRBV6-2 or TRBV6-3 and TRBJ2-3, with TRBD2 identical over 12 bases. CDR1 and CDR2 (germline): MNHEY, SVGEGT. The CDR3 totals 14 residues. With 4 bases clipped from V and 10 bases from J, the junction kept 6 bases outside the gene matches. For the CDR3, the DNA is TGTGCCAGCAGTTTTTGGACTAGCGGGACAGCGCAGTATTTT. Protein sequence: CASSFWTSGTAQYF.

This clone was seen once. This sequence joins TRBV6-1 and TRBJ2-3, with TRBD2 matching 7 bases. The length of the CDR3 is 17 residues. The V gene's germline CDR1 is MNHNS and CDR2 SASEGT. V gave up 2 bases and J gave up 4 bases; unmatched junction bases: 12. CDR3 amino acids: CASSELVRTSAADTQYF. As DNA, the CDR3 is TGTGCCAGCAGTGAACTAGTGAGGACTAGTGCAGCAGATACGCAGTATTTT.

This chain links TRBV27 with TRBJ2-3, with 8 bases fitting TRBD2. This CDR3 has 15 residues. Trimming took 1 base from V and 3 from J; bases not matched to a gene: 3. CDR1 MNHEY and CDR2 SMNVEV come from the germline V gene (reference sequence). This CDR3 is CASSLFSGSTDTQYF. The CDR3 DNA reads TGTGCCAGCAGTTTATTCAGCGGGAGTACAGATACGCAGTATTTT.

This clone came up once. The J gene is TRBJ1-2, the V gene TRBV6-5; the match to TRBD1 covers 8 bases. The CDR3 is made up of 13 amino acids. Per the germline V gene, CDR1 is MNHEY and CDR2 is SVGAGI. Losses at the gene ends were 7 bases for V and 4 bases for J; bases not matched to a gene: 5. CDR3 nucleotide sequence: TGTGCCAGCACTCCGGGACAGGCCTATGGCTACACCTTC. It encodes CASTPGQAYGYTF.

This chain joins TRBV6-1 and TRBJ2-7; 15 bases agree with TRBD2. This CDR3 comprises 19 residues. Trimming cost V 1 base and J 4 bases; bases outside gene matches: 11. Germline V gives CDR1 MNHNS, CDR2 SASEGT. The CDR3: CASSEVWQGLAGGPYEQYF. As DNA, the CDR3 is TGTGCCAGCAGTGAAGTGTGGCAAGGACTAGCGGGAGGGCCTTACGAGCAGTACTTC.

The chain couples TRBV6-5 to TRBJ1-1; D is unclear. The germline gives CDR1 MNHEY, CDR2 SVGAGI. There are 14 residues in the CDR3. V shed 6 bases and J shed 4 bases, with 15 bases lying between them. Here the CDR3 reads CASRTEGSSTEAFF. CDR3 DNA: TGTGCCAGCAGGACGGAGGGTTCGAGCACTGAAGCTTTCTTT.

This clone appeared once. Other DNA sequences from this sample encode an identical CDR3 as well. This chain links TRBV7-9 with TRBJ2-1; 10 bases align to TRBD1. The junction had 2 bases not matched to a gene; V was cut back by 5 bases and J by 1 base. CDR3 length: 15 residues. Germline V gene sequence: CDR1 SEHNR, CDR2 FQNEAQ (reference sequence). CDR3 sequence reads: CASSPGQGSYNEQFF. CDR3 nucleotides: TGTGCCAGCAGCCCGGGACAGGGGTCCTACAATGAGCAGTTCTTC.

The rearrangement uses TRBV3-1 (or the pseudogene TRBV3-2) and TRBJ1-1, with no clear D. Germline lookup yields CDR1 LGHDT and CDR2 YNNKEL (reference sequence). This CDR3 spans 13 amino acids. Trimming took 3 bases from V and 5 from J, leaving 10 bases between them. CDR3 nucleotide sequence: TGTGCCAGCAGCCAGGGAGGCTGGACTGAAGCTTTCTTT. It yields the protein CASSQGGWTEAFF.

In this sample, this clone turned up once. V gene TRBV19 combines with J gene TRBJ2-1, with D unresolved. The germline V gene has CDR1 LNHDA and CDR2 SQIVND (reference sequence). The CDR3 extends over 16 amino acids. Trimming cost V 0 bases and J 0 bases, with 9 bases left between them. Here the CDR3 reads CASSIDVGSSYNEQFF. DNA of the CDR3: TGTGCCAGTAGTATAGATGTGGGCAGCTCCTACAATGAGCAGTTCTTC.

This rearrangement joins TRBV6-1 to TRBJ1-3; D unclear. Trimming shortened V by 4 bases and J by 0 bases, and 16 bases separated the two germline ends. The length of the CDR3 is 17 residues. Germline V lookup: CDR1 MNHNS, CDR2 SASEGT. CDR3 sequence (DNA): TGTGCCAGCAGTGGGGAGTTAGGGTTGAGCTCTGGAAACACCATATATTTT. As protein: CASSGELGLSSGNTIYF.

V is TRBV28 and J is TRBJ1-2; D is uncertain. This CDR3 has 11 amino acids. V lost 3 bases, J lost 6 bases, and 5 bases lay in between. Germline CDR1 is MDHEN and CDR2 is SYDVKM. The chain's CDR3 is CASSFQDGYTF. The CDR3 nucleotides read TGTGCCAGCAGTTTTCAGGATGGCTACACCTTC.

The rearrangement links TRBV6-1 to TRBJ2-3, with 7 bases lining up with TRBD1. V lost 4 bases, J lost 3 bases, and 10 bases stayed unmatched. This CDR3 spans 16 amino acids. The germline V gene encodes CDR1 MNHNS and CDR2 SASEGT. The CDR3 nucleotides are TGTGCCAGCAGTGCCCTAGAGGGCAGGGGGACAGATACGCAGTATTTT. This translates into CASSALEGRGTDTQYF.

V usage is TRBV29-1 and J usage is TRBJ1-1, with D hard to call. Per germline, CDR1 SQVTM and CDR2 ANQGSEA. This CDR3 contains 14 residues. V shed 0 bases and J shed 3 bases, with 11 bases lying between them. The CDR3 loop reads CSVEDRGFDTEAFF. The DNA for the CDR3 is TGCAGCGTTGAAGATCGAGGGTTCGACACTGAAGCTTTCTTT.

V is TRBV27 and J is TRBJ2-1; the match to TRBD2 covers 11 bases. Trimming took 6 bases from V and 6 from J; bases not matched to a gene: 16. There are 18 residues in the CDR3. In germline, CDR1 is MNHEY, CDR2 SMNVEV (reference sequence). CDR3 sequence: CASRFLYGSGRVANEQFF. The CDR3 DNA follows: TGTGCCAGCAGGTTCTTATACGGTAGCGGGAGGGTTGCCAATGAGCAGTTCTTC.

The chain combines TRBV27 with TRBJ1-2, with unresolved D. V dropped 6 bases and J dropped 6 bases, with 14 bases sitting between them. Germline V gives CDR1 MNHEY, CDR2 SMNVEV (reference sequence). The CDR3 loop spans 13 amino acids. The chain's CDR3 is CASRREGGNGYTF. CDR3 nucleotide sequence: TGTGCCAGCAGGAGGGAGGGAGGGAATGGCTACACCTTC.